This is a list of T cell receptor beta chains from one sample in a study of T cells in Graves' hyperthyroidism and ophthalmopathy. TCRdb re-derived calls from the multiplex PCR reads in MiXCR, one entry per CDR3 protein. The table shows more than 300,000 distinct CDR3 sequences, with roughly 14% occurring only once. The sample was blood. The receptor source for this set is a woman in her sixties with Graves' hyperthyroidism. Both conserved end residues are part of each CDR3. The D gene is left open where the match is weak. A row's size may be missing; if present it is once, few, many or a size class.

D gene	V gene	clone size	J gene	CDR3 protein	CDR3 DNA
TRBD1	TRBV18	many	TRBJ2-1	CASSPPGGWTGGDEQFF	TGTGCCAGCTCACCGCCCGGTGGTTGGACAGGGGGCGATGAGCAGTTCTTC
TRBD1	TRBV20-1	few	TRBJ1-4	CSSTVRQGGKLFF	TGCAGTTCAACCGTGAGACAGGGGGGAAAACTGTTTTTT
.	TRBV4-2	.	TRBJ1-4	CASSQGELNEKLFF	TGTGCCAGCAGCCAGGGCGAACTTAATGAAAAACTGTTTTTT
.	TRBV7-6	.	TRBJ2-1	CASSLTDTAYNEQFF	TGTGCCAGCAGCCTCACGGACACAGCCTACAATGAGCAGTTCTTC
TRBD2	TRBV13	.	TRBJ2-7	CASSPTTSGDSYEQYF	TGTGCCAGCAGCCCAACGACTAGCGGGGATTCCTACGAGCAGTACTTC
.	TRBV6-5	few	TRBJ1-3	CASSYQIDGAINTIYF	TGTGCCAGCAGTTACCAAATTGATGGAGCAATTAACACCATATATTTT
.	TRBV7-8	.	TRBJ2-1	CASSSLRTDISSYNEQFF	TGTGCCAGCAGCTCCCTCCGGACGGATATCAGCTCCTACAATGAGCAGTTCTTC
TRBD2	TRBV30	many	TRBJ2-1	CAWSNGGTGYNEQFF	TGTGCCTGGAGTAACGGGGGGACGGGGTACAATGAGCAGTTCTTC
TRBD1	TRBV12-3/TRBV12-4	.	TRBJ2-2	CASRRQGTSTGELFF	TGTGCCAGCAGGAGACAGGGAACAAGTACCGGGGAGCTGTTTTTT
TRBD1	TRBV27	many	TRBJ2-7	CASKTGGVHEQYF	TGTGCCAGCAAGACAGGGGGGGTACACGAGCAGTACTTC
.	TRBV11-1	many	TRBJ2-1	CASSSRTGRTNNEQFF	TGTGCCAGCAGTTCCAGGACCGGGAGAACTAACAATGAGCAGTTCTTC
.	TRBV3-1	many	TRBJ2-4	CASSQEMGVLNIQYF	TGTGCCAGCAGCCAAGAAATGGGGGTCCTGAACATTCAGTACTTC
TRBD1	TRBV19	.	TRBJ2-5	CASSDRDRRLDF	TGTGCCAGTAGTGACCGGGACAGGAGGCTGGACTTC
TRBD1	TRBV6-5	few	TRBJ1-3	CASSYSKSGTGAGNTIYF	TGTGCCAGCAGTTACTCGAAATCCGGGACAGGGGCCGGAAACACCATATATTTT
.	TRBV25-1	few	TRBJ2-2	CASSLARPGARSPGELFF	TGTGCCAGCAGTTTAGCCCGCCCGGGAGCGAGAAGCCCCGGGGAGCTGTTTTTT
TRBD1	TRBV20-1	many	TRBJ1-5	CSARPTGGKQPQHF	TGCAGTGCTAGACCGACAGGGGGCAAGCAGCCCCAGCATTTT
TRBD1	TRBV12-3/TRBV12-4	many	TRBJ2-1	CASSSIIRQGWNEQFF	TGTGCCAGCAGTTCCATTATACGACAGGGGTGGAATGAGCAGTTCTTC
TRBD2	TRBV5-4	.	TRBJ2-7	CASSPGGTSGRSSEQYF	TGTGCCAGCAGCCCGGGGGGGACTAGCGGGAGATCCTCCGAGCAGTACTTC
TRBD2	TRBV6-6	.	TRBJ2-1	CASSYSSSGSDEQFF	TGTGCCAGCAGTTACTCCTCTAGCGGGAGTGATGAGCAGTTCTTC
.	TRBV14	.	TRBJ2-1	CASSQVGGSVYNEQFF	TGTGCCAGCAGCCAAGTGGGGGGAAGCGTTTACAATGAGCAGTTCTTC
TRBD1	TRBV6-1	many	TRBJ1-4	CASSPRQGLEKLFF	TGTGCCAGCAGTCCAAGACAGGGTTTAGAAAAACTGTTTTTT
.	TRBV11-2	medium-sized	TRBJ1-1	CASSLTPGANTEAFF	TGTGCCAGCAGCCTAACCCCCGGAGCGAACACTGAAGCTTTCTTT
.	TRBV30	.	TRBJ2-3	CAWSVGADTQYF	TGTGCCTGGAGTGTAGGGGCAGATACGCAGTATTTT
TRBD2	TRBV20-1	few	TRBJ2-7	CSARGASGRREQYF	TGCAGTGCCCGAGGGGCTAGCGGTCGGAGGGAGCAGTACTTC
TRBD1	TRBV29-1	many	TRBJ1-1	CSTKGQVNTEAFF	TGCAGCACAAAGGGACAGGTGAACACTGAAGCTTTCTTT
.	TRBV19	few	TRBJ2-1	CASSLLTRYNEQFF	TGTGCCAGTAGTCTCTTGACCCGCTACAATGAGCAGTTCTTC
.	TRBV3-1	many	TRBJ2-3	CASSYRGPTDTQYF	TGTGCCAGCAGCTACCGCGGCCCCACAGATACGCAGTATTTT
.	TRBV2	many	TRBJ1-1	CASSRATEAFF	TGTGCCAGCAGCAGGGCCACTGAAGCTTTCTTT
.	TRBV2	.	TRBJ2-3	CASSYRQFSTDTQYF	TGTGCCAGCAGTTATAGACAGTTTAGCACAGATACGCAGTATTTT
TRBD1	TRBV24-1	few	TRBJ2-3	CATSPTGAGDTQYF	TGTGCCACCAGTCCGACAGGGGCCGGGGATACGCAGTATTTT
.	TRBV18	.	TRBJ1-1	CASSPQEGGTEAFF	TGTGCCAGCTCACCGCAGGAGGGGGGCACTGAAGCTTTCTTT
.	TRBV6-9	.	TRBJ1-1	CASSYEGGFTEAFF	TGTGCCAGCAGTTACGAGGGGGGGTTCACTGAAGCTTTCTTT
TRBD2	TRBV11-3	many	TRBJ2-1	CASSPLAGGGAYNEQFF	TGTGCCAGCAGTCCTCTAGCGGGAGGGGGGGCCTACAATGAGCAGTTCTTC
.	TRBV11-2	many	TRBJ2-5	CASSLGGFQETQYF	TGTGCCAGCAGCTTAGGGGGCTTCCAAGAGACCCAGTACTTC
.	TRBV14	.	TRBJ2-1	CASSQVSGSYNEQFF	TGTGCCAGCAGCCAAGTCAGCGGAAGCTACAATGAGCAGTTCTTC
TRBD2	TRBV5-4	.	TRBJ2-2	CASSFRGGRTNTGELFF	TGTGCCAGCAGCTTTCGTGGCGGGAGGACTAACACCGGGGAGCTGTTTTTT
.	TRBV5-8	medium-sized	TRBJ2-3	CASSLGDLRTDTQYF	TGTGCCAGCAGCTTGGGGGATCTACGCACAGATACGCAGTATTTT
TRBD1	TRBV24-1	many	TRBJ1-1	CATSDSGTANTEAFF	TGTGCCACCAGTGACAGCGGGACAGCGAACACTGAAGCTTTCTTT
TRBD1	TRBV7-6	many	TRBJ2-5	CASSFTNDRGETQYF	TGTGCCAGCAGCTTTACTAACGACAGGGGCGAGACCCAGTACTTC
.	TRBV3-1	many	TRBJ1-1	CASSQDLVGRMNTEAFF	TGTGCCAGCAGCCAAGATCTTGTGGGGAGAATGAACACTGAAGCTTTCTTT
.	TRBV7-9	.	TRBJ2-7	CASSLLSEQYF	TGTGCCAGCAGCTTATTGTCCGAGCAGTACTTC
.	TRBV20-1	many	TRBJ2-3	CSARGGPGWAGTDTQYF	TGCAGTGCTAGAGGCGGCCCCGGCTGGGCGGGCACAGATACGCAGTATTTT
.	TRBV3-1	many	TRBJ1-3	CASSEGLAPGNTIYF	TGTGCCAGCAGCGAAGGACTGGCGCCCGGAAACACCATATATTTT
TRBD1	TRBV13	many	TRBJ2-5	CASSVDRVGETQYF	TGTGCCAGCAGCGTGGACAGGGTGGGGGAGACCCAGTACTTC